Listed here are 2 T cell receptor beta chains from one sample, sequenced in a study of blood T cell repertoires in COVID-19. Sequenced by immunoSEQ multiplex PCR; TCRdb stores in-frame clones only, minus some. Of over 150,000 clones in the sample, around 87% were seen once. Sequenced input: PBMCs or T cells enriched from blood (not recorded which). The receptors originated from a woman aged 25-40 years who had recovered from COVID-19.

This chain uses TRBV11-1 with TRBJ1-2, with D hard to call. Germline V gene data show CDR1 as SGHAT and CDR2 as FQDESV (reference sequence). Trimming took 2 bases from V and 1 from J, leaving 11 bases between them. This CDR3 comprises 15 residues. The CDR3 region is CASSLSGGDNYGYTF. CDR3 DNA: TGTGCCAGCAGCTTATCAGGTGGTGATAACTATGGCTACACCTTC.

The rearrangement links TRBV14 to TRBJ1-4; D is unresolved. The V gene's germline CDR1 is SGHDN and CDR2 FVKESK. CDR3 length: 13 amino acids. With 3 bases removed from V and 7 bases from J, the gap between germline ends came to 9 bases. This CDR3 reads CASSHQGSEKLFF. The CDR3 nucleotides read TGTGCCAGCAGCCATCAAGGGAGTGAAAAACTGTTTTTT.